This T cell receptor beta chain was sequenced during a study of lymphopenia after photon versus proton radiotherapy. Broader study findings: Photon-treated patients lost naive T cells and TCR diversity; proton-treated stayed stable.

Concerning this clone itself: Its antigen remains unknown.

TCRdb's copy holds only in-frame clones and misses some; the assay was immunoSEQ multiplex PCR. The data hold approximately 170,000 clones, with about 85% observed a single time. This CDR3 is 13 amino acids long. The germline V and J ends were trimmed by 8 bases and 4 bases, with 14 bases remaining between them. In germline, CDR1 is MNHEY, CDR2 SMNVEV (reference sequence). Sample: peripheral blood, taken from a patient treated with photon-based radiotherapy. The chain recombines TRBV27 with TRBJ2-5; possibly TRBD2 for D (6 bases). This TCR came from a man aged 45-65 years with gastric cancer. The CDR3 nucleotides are TGTGCCAGCTCCTATTTGGGGGGAGAGACCCAGTACTTC. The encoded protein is CASSYLGGETQYF.